The clone carrying this T cell receptor (beta chain) was seen a handful of times. The data are from a study of blood T cells in healthy people across ages. Study information: About one barcoded TCR beta cDNA was captured per two T cells.

It was with a sample-barcoded 5' primer and a J-beta primer mix that a second PCR of roughly 6 to 11 cycles was run. TCRdb analysed the 5' RACE reads with MiXCR anew, one entry per CDR3 protein. The table lists 650,000 to 800,000 distinct CDR3 sequences, 40% to 50% of them singletons, with roughly 19% in the top ten. The V and J ends lost 4 bases and 5 bases respectively, with 15 bases between them. This CDR3 contains 15 residues. CDR1 and CDR2 from the germline V gene are SGDLS and YYNGEE. The clonotype originates from a man between 60 and 75 years old in good health. Sequenced input: blood. The chain is built from TRBV9 and TRBJ1-4; the D gene is possibly TRBD1 (6 bases). CDR3 sequence (DNA): TGTGCCAGCAGCCCTCACAGGGAGGACAATGAAAAACTGTTTTTT. Protein sequence: CASSPHREDNEKLFF.